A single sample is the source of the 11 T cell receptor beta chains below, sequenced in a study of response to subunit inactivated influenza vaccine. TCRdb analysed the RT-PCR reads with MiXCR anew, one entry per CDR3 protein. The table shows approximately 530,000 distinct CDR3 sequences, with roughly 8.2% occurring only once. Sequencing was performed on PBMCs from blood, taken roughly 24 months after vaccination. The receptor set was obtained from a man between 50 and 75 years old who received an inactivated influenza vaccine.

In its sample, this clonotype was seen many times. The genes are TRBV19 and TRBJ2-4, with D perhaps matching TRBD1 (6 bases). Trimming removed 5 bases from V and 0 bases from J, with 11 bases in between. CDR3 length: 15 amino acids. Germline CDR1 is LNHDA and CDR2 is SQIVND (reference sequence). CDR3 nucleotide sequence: TGTGCCAGTAGTCCTCAGGGGCTAGCCAAAAACATTCAGTACTTC. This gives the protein CASSPQGLAKNIQYF.

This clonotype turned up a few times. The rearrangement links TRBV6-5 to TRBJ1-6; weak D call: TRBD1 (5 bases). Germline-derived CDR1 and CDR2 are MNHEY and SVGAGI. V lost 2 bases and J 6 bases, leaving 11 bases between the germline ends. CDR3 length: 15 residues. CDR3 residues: CASSYEWGSNSPLHF. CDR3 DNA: TGTGCCAGCAGTTACGAATGGGGCAGTAATTCACCCCTCCACTTT.

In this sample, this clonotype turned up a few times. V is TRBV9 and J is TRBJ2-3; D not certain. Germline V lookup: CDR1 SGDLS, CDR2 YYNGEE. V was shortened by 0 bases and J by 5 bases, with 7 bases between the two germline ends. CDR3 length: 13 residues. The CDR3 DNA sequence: TGTGCCAGCAGCGTAGCCCTGGGAGATACGCAGTATTTT. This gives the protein CASSVALGDTQYF.

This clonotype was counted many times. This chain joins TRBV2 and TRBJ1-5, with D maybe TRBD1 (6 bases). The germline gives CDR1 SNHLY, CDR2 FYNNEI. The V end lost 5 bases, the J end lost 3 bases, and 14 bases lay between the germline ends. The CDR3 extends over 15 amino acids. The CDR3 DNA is TGTGCCAGCAGTACGGGCAGGGGCTCCAATCAGCCCCAGCATTTT. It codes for CASSTGRGSNQPQHF.

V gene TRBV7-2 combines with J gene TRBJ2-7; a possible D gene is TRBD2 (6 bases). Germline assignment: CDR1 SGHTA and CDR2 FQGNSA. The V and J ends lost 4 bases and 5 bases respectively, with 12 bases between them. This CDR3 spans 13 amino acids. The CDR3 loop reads CASSSRSGNEQYF. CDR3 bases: TGTGCCAGCAGCTCCCGTAGCGGAAACGAGCAGTACTTC.

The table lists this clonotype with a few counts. The CDR3 DNA reads TGTGCCAGCAGGGGAGGGACGGAAAATTCACCCCTCCACTTT. Translating it yields CASRGGTENSPLHF. The chain employs TRBV12-3 or TRBV12-4 and TRBJ1-6, with D possibly TRBD1 on 5 matching bases. CDR3 size: 14 residues. V was trimmed by 6 bases and J by 7 bases, leaving 13 bases between them.

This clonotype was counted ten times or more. In DNA form, the CDR3 reads TGTGCCATCAGGAGCTCTGGGGCCAACGTCCTGACTTTC. This codes for CAIRSSGANVLTF. The rearrangement links TRBV10-3 to TRBJ2-6; D gene uncertain. V was shortened by 6 bases and J by 0 bases, with 3 bases between the two germline ends. Germline loops: CDR1 ENHRY, CDR2 SYGVKD. The CDR3 has 13 residues.

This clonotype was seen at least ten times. CDR3 coding DNA: TGCGCCAGCAGCTGGGGGAGGGAGGGGGGCACCGGGGAGCTGTTTTTT. It codes for CASSWGREGGTGELFF. This chain uses TRBV4-1 with TRBJ2-2, with TRBD2 as a possible D gene (7 bases). Germline V lookup: CDR1 MGHRA, CDR2 YSYEKL. The CDR3 consists of 16 residues. Trimming took off 5 bases at V and 4 bases at J, with 17 bases between the two ends.

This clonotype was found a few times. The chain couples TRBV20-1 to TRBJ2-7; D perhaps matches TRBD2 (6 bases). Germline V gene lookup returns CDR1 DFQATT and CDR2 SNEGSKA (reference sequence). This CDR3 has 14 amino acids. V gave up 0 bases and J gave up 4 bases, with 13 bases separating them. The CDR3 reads CSARDPDRGYEQYF. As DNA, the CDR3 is TGCAGTGCTAGAGATCCCGACCGGGGGTACGAGCAGTACTTC.

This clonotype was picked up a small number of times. CDR3 nucleotide sequence: TGCAGTGCAAACCGGGACAGAGCCAAAAACATTCAGTACTTC. As protein: CSANRDRAKNIQYF. The gene calls are TRBV20-1 and TRBJ2-4, with 7 bases matching TRBD1. Germline values: CDR1 DFQATT, CDR2 SNEGSKA (reference sequence). This CDR3 region has 14 residues. J was trimmed by 0 bases and V by 6 bases; bases with no gene match: 5.

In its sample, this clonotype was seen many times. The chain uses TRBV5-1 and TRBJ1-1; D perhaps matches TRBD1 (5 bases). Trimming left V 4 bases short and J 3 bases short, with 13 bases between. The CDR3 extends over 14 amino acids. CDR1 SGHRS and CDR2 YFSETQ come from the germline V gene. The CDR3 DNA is TGCGCCAGCAGCCCCCCGGGACGCTACACTGAAGCTTTCTTT. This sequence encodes CASSPPGRYTEAFF.